The source of this T cell receptor beta chain is a study of blood T cells in healthy people across ages. It was with a sample-barcoded 5' primer and a J-beta primer mix that a second PCR of roughly 6 to 12 cycles was run. Using its own MiXCR run on the 5' RACE reads, TCRdb lists one record per CDR3 protein. The data show about a million distinct CDR3 sequences, roughly 50% seen once. This clonotype was seen a handful of times. The antigen is undetermined. Germline CDR1 SGDLS, CDR2 YYNGEE. V was pared by 3 bases and J by 5 bases, with 13 bases between. This CDR3 is built from 14 residues. The study's findings and limits: The study lacked donor CMV status, which possibly confounded expanded clonotype changes. While age rose, TCR beta diversity per million T cells dropped in a roughly linear way.

The sample consisted of blood. The sequence was collected from a man aged 25 to 40 in good health. V gene TRBV9 combines with J gene TRBJ2-3; no firm D call. CDR3 in DNA: TGTGCCAGCAGCGACCGACCGACGCGAGATACGCAGTATTTT. This codes for CASSDRPTRDTQYF.